The clone carrying this T cell receptor (beta chain) was detected a few times. What it binds is not known. This sample also contains other DNA sequences that code for the same CDR3. Produced via immunoSEQ multiplex PCR; TCRdb's table is partial and in-frame only. The sample lists 7,500 to 10,000 clones; about three fifths were seen once. Tumor samples were obtained before definitive surgery or chemotherapy. The record originates from a study of high-grade serous ovarian cancer treatment subgroups. Study results and caveats: CDR1 and CDR2 were left unanalyzed; analyses focused on CDR3. Repertoire similarity ranged roughly 0.11 to 0.85 between tumors of one patient. Without spatial data, bulk sequencing limits insight into HGSC tumor diversity.

V was clipped by 3 bases and J by 5 bases, with 13 bases between them. CDR1 MDHEN and CDR2 SYDVKM come from the germline V gene. The CDR3 loop spans 14 amino acids. The sequenced material came from tumor tissue. This clonotype originated in a human donor with high-grade serous ovarian cancer. The chain employs TRBV28 and TRBJ2-5; perhaps TRBD1 as D (6 bases). The CDR3 DNA reads TGTGCCAGCAGTTTCGGGCAGGGGCGCGAGACCCAGTACTTC. Encoded protein: CASSFGQGRETQYF.